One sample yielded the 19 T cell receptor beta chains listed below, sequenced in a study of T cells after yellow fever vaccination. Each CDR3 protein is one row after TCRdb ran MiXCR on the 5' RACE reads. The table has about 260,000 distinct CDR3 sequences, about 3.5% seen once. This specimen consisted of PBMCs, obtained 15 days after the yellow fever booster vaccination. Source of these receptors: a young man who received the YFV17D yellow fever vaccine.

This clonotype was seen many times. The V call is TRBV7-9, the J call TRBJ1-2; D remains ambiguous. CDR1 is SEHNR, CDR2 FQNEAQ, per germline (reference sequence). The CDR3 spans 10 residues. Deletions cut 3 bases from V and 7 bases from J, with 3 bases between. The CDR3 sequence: CASSFFGYTF. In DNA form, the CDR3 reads TGTGCCAGCAGCTTCTTTGGCTACACCTTC.

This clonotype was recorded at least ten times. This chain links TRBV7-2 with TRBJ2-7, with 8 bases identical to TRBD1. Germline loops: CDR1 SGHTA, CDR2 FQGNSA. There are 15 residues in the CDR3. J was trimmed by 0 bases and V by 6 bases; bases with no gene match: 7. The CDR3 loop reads CASSKQGVNSYEQYF. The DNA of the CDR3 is TGTGCCAGCAGTAAACAGGGGGTTAACTCCTACGAGCAGTACTTC.

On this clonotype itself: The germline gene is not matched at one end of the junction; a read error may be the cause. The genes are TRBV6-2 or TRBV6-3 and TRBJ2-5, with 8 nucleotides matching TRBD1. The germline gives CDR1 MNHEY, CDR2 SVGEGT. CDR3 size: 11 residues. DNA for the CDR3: TGTGCCAGCAGAGTACCGGGACAGGTCCTCTTC. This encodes CASRVPGQVLF.

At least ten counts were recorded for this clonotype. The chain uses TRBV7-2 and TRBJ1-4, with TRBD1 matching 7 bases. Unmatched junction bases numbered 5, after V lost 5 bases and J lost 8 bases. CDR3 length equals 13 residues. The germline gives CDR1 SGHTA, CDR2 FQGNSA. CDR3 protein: CASSRDRDEKLFF. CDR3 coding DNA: TGTGCCAGCAGCCGAGACAGGGACGAAAAACTGTTTTTT.

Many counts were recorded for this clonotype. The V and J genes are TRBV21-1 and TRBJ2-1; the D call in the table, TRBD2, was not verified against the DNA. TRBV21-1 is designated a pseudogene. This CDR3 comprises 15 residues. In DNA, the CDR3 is TGTGCCAGCAGCATTCCTAGCGGGGGGCTCAATGAGCAGTTCTTC. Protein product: CASSIPSGGLNEQFF.

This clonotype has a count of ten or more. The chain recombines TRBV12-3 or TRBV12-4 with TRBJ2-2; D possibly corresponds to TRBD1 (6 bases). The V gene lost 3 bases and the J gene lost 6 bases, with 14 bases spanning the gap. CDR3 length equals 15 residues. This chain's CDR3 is CASSLYREIAGELFF. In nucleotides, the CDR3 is TGTGCCAGCAGTTTGTACAGGGAGATCGCCGGGGAGCTGTTTTTT.

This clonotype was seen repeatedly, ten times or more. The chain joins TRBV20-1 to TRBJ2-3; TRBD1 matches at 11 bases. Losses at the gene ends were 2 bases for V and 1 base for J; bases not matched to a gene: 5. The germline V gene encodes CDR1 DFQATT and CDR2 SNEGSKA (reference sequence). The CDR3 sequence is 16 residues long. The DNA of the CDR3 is TGCAGTGCTAGACCGAGGGACAGGGGGGGCACAGATACGCAGTATTTT. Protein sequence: CSARPRDRGGTDTQYF.

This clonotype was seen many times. The CDR3 sequence is CASSDWDSTNTEAFF. In DNA, the CDR3 is TGTGCCAGCAGTGATTGGGACAGTACGAACACTGAAGCTTTCTTT. The genes are TRBV25-1 and TRBJ1-1; 7 bases are a match to TRBD1. V lost 3 bases to trimming and J lost 1 base; unmatched junction nucleotides: 5. The CDR3 has 15 amino acids. In germline, CDR1 is MGHDK, CDR2 SYGVNS.

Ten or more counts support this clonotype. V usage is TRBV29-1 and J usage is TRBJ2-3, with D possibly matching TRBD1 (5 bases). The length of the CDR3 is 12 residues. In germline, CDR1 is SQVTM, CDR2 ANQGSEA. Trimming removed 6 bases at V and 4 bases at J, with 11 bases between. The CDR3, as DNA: TGCAGCGTCCGGTTAGGGGCAGATACGCAGTATTTT. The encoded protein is CSVRLGADTQYF.

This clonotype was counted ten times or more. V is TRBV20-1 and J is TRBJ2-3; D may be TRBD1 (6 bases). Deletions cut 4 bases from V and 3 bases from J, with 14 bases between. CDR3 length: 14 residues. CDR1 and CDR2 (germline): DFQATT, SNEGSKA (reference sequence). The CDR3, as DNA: TGCAGTGCTACGCTTTGGGGGCGGACAGATACGCAGTATTTT. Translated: CSATLWGRTDTQYF.

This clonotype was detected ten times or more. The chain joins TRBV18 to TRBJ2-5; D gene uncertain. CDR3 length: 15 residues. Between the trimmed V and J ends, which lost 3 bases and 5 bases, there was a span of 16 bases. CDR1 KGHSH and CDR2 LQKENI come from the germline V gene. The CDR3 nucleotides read TGTGCCAGCTCACCTCCCATCGGATCCCGCGAGACCCAGTACTTC. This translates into CASSPPIGSRETQYF.

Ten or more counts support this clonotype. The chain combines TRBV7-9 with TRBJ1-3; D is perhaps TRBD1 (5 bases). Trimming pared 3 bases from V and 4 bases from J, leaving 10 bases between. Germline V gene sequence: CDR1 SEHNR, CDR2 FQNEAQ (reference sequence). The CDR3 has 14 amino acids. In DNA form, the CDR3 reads TGTGCCAGCAGCTTTCAGGGTGGCGGAAACACCATATATTTT. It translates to CASSFQGGGNTIYF.

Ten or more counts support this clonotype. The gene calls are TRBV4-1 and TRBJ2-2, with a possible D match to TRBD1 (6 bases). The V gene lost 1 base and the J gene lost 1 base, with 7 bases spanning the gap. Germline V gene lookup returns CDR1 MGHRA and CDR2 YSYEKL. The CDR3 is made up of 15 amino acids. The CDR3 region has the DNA TGCGCCAGCAGCCAAGTGGGACAGAACACCGGGGAGCTGTTTTTT. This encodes CASSQVGQNTGELFF.

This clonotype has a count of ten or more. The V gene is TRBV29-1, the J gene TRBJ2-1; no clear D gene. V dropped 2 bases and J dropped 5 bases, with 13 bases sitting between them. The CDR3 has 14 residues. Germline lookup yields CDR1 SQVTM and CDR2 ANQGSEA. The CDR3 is CSVERAGENNEQFF. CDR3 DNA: TGCAGCGTTGAAAGGGCAGGAGAGAACAATGAGCAGTTCTTC.

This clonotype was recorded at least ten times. The chain's CDR3 is CSAIGSTGEQYF. The CDR3 DNA reads TGCAGTGCTATAGGCTCTACGGGTGAGCAGTACTTC. This rearrangement joins TRBV20-1 to TRBJ2-7; D is undetermined. This CDR3 is 12 amino acids long. Germline V gene data show CDR1 as DFQATT and CDR2 as SNEGSKA (reference sequence). Trimming removed 4 bases at V and 7 bases at J, with 14 bases between.

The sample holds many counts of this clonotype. The CDR3 DNA reads TGTGCCAGCAGTTTCGCGGGGGGTGGAGAGACCCAGTACTTC. This sequence encodes CASSFAGGGETQYF. The rearrangement links TRBV3-1 to TRBJ2-5; TRBD2 matches at 8 bases. The germline V gene encodes CDR1 LGHDT and CDR2 YNNKEL (reference sequence). The CDR3 length is 14 residues. V was pared by 6 bases and J by 4 bases, with 7 bases of the junction left unmatched.

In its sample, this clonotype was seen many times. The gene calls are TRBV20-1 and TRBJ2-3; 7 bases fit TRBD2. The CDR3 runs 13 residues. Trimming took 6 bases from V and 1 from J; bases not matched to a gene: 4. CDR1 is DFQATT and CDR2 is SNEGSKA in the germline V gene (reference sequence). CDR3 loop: CSAPTSGTDTQYF. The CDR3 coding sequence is TGCAGTGCCCCCACTAGCGGCACAGATACGCAGTATTTT.

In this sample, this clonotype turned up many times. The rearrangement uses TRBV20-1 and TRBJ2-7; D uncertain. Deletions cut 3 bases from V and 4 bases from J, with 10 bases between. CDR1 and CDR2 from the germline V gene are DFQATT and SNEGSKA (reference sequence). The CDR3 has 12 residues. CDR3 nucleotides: TGCAGTGCTAGCCAGATAGGTTACGAGCAGTACGTC. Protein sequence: CSASQIGYEQYV.

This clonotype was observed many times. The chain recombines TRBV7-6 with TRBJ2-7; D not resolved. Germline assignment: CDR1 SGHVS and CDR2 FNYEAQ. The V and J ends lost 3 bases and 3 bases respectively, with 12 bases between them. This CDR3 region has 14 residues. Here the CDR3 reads CASSFTMTGYEQYF. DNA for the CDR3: TGTGCCAGCAGCTTTACAATGACGGGCTACGAGCAGTACTTC.